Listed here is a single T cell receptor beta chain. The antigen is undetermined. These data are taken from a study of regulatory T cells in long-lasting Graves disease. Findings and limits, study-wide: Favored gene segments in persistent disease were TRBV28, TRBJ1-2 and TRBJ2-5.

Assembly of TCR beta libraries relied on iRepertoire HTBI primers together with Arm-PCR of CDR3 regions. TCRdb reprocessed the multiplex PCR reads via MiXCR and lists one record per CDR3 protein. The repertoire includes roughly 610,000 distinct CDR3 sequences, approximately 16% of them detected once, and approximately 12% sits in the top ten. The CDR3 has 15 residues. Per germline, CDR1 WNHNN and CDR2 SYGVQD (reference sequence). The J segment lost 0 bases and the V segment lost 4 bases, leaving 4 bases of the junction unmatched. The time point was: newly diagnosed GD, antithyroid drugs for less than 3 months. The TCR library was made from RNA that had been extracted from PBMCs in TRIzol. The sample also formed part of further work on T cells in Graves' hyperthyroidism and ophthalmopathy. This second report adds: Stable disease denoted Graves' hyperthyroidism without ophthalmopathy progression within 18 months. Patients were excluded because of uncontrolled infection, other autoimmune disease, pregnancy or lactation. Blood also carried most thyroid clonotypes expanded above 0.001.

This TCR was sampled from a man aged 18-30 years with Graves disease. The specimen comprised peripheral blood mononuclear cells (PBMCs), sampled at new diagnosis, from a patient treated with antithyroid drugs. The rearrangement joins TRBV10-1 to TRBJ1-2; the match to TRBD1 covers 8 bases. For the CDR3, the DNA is TGCGCCAGCAGTGGGCGGACAGGGACTAACTATGGCTACACCTTC. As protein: CASSGRTGTNYGYTF.